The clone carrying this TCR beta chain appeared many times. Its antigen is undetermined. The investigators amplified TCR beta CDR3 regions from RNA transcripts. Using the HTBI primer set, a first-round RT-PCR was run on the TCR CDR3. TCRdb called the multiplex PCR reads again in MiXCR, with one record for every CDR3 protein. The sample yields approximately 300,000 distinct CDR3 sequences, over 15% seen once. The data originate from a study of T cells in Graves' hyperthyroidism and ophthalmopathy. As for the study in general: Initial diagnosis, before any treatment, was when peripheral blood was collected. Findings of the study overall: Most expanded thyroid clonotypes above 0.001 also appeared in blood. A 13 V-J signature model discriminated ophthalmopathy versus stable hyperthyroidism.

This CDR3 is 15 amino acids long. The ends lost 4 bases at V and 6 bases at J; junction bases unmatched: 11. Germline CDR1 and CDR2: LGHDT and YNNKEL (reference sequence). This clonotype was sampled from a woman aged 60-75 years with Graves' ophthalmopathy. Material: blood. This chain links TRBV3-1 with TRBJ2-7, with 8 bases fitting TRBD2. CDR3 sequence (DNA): TGTGCCAGCAGCCGGAGGGGGGCGGGAGGAGGCGAGCAGTACTTC. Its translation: CASSRRGAGGGEQYF.